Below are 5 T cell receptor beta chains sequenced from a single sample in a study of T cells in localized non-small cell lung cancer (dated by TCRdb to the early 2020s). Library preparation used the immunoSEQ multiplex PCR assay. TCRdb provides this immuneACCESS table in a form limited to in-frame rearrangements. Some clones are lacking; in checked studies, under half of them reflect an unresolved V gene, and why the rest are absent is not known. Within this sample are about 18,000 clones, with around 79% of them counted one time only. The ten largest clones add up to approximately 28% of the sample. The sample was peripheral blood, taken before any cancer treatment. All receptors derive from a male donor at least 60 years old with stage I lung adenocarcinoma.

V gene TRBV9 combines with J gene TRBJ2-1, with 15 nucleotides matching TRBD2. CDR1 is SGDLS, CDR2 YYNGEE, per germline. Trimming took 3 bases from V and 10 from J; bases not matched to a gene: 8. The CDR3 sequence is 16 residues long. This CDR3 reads CASSARFGTSGREQFF. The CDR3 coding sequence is TGTGCCAGCAGCGCCCGATTCGGGACTAGCGGGAGGGAGCAGTTCTTC.

The CDR3, as DNA: TGTGCCAGTACCGATCAGGGCAACTATGGCTACACCTTC. This encodes CASTDQGNYGYTF. The rearrangement joins TRBV19 to TRBJ1-2, with a possible D match to TRBD1 (5 bases). The CDR3 consists of 13 residues. CDR1 is LNHDA and CDR2 is SQIVND in the germline V gene (reference sequence). V gave up 7 bases and J gave up 2 bases, with 11 bases separating them.

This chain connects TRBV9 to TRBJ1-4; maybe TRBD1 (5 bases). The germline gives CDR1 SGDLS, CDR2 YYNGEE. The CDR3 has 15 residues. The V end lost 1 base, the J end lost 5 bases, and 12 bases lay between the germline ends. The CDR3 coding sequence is TGTGCCAGCAGCGTAAACGCTTGGGGGAATGAAAAACTGTTTTTT. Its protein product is CASSVNAWGNEKLFF.

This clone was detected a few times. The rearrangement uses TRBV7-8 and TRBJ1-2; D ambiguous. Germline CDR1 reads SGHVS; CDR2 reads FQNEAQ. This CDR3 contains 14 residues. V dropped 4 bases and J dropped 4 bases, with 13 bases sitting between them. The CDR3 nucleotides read TGTGCCAGCAGCTCGCCGGACGGCTTCTATGGCTACACCTTC. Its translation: CASSSPDGFYGYTF. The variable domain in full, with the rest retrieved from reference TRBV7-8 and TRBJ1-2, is GAGVSQSPRYKVAKRGQDVALRCDPISGHVSLFWYQQALGQGPEFLTYFQNEAQLDKSGLPSDRFFAERPEGSVSTLKIQRTQQEDSAVYLCASSSPDGFYGYTFGSGTRLTVV.

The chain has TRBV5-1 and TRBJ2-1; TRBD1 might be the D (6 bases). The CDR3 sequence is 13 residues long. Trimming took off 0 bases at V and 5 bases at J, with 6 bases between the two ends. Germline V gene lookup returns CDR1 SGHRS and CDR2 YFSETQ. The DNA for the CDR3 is TGCGCCAGCAGCTTGGGGGACAACAATGAGCAGTTCTTC. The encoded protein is CASSLGDNNEQFF.